One sample yielded the 30 T cell receptor beta chains listed below, sequenced in a study of identifying expanded T cells in peripheral blood. The method was immunoSEQ multiplex PCR; TCRdb's version includes in-frame clones alone and lacks a portion of them. The table has around 76,000 clones, around 90% seen once. Sequences were obtained from blood. Receptors were obtained from a person between 18 and 69 years old in good health.

This chain joins TRBV25-1 and TRBJ1-2; possible D gene TRBD1, 5 bases. CDR3 length equals 12 residues. Trimming removed 4 bases from V and 6 bases from J, with 9 bases in between. The germline gives CDR1 MGHDK, CDR2 SYGVNS. The CDR3 DNA reads as TGTGCCAGCAGTGGGCCCAGGGATGGCTACACCTTC. As protein: CASSGPRDGYTF.

The chain is built from TRBV5-6 and TRBJ2-1; TRBD2 agrees at 11 bases. This CDR3 is 15 amino acids long. V lost 4 bases to trimming and J lost 8 bases; unmatched junction nucleotides: 8. Germline V gives CDR1 SGHDT, CDR2 YYEEEE. CDR3 loop: CASSQLAGGKYEQFF. The DNA for the CDR3 is TGTGCCAGCAGCCAATTAGCGGGAGGGAAGTATGAGCAGTTCTTC.

J is TRBJ1-1 and V is TRBV6-5, with TRBD1 as a possible D gene (6 bases). This CDR3 contains 13 residues. Germline-derived CDR1 and CDR2 are MNHEY and SVGAGI. Trimming cost V 6 bases and J 6 bases, with 14 bases left between them. The CDR3 loop reads CASSSTGLPEAFF. In nucleotides, the CDR3 is TGTGCCAGCAGCTCCACAGGGCTTCCTGAAGCTTTCTTT.

This sequence joins TRBV28 and TRBJ1-1, with D perhaps TRBD1 (5 bases). The germline gives CDR1 MDHEN, CDR2 SYDVKM. V lost 1 base to trimming and J lost 6 bases, with 12 bases between them. This CDR3 spans 14 amino acids. CDR3 amino acids: CASSLSGERAEAFF. CDR3 sequence (DNA): TGTGCCAGCAGTTTATCGGGGGAAAGGGCTGAAGCTTTCTTT.

The CDR3 reads CASSPQGMNTGELFF. The CDR3 nucleotides read TGTGCCAGCTCACCCCAGGGGATGAACACCGGGGAGCTGTTTTTT. The chain joins TRBV18 to TRBJ2-2; perhaps TRBD1 as D (6 bases). Germline V gives CDR1 KGHSH, CDR2 LQKENI. Trimming took off 3 bases at V and 1 base at J, with 9 bases between the two ends. This CDR3 is built from 15 residues.

The genes are TRBV29-1 and TRBJ1-2, with 9 bases identical to TRBD1. V lost 1 base to trimming and J lost 4 bases; unmatched junction nucleotides: 7. In germline, CDR1 is SQVTM, CDR2 ANQGSEA. The CDR3 totals 15 residues. The CDR3 sequence: CSVEGVQGATYGYTF. The DNA of the CDR3 is TGCAGCGTTGAAGGAGTACAGGGGGCTACCTATGGCTACACCTTC.

The chain links TRBV12-5 to TRBJ2-2, with 8 bases fitting TRBD2. Per germline, CDR1 LGHNT and CDR2 FRNRAP. The CDR3 length is 14 residues. V lost 6 bases to trimming and J lost 3 bases; unmatched junction nucleotides: 3. The CDR3 DNA sequence: TGTGCTAGTGGGACTAGCGTATACACCGGGGAGCTGTTTTTT. This translates into CASGTSVYTGELFF.

The rearrangement links TRBV25-1 to TRBJ2-5; D remains unclear. The CDR3 is made up of 14 amino acids. The germline gives CDR1 MGHDK, CDR2 SYGVNS. V was pared by 1 base and J by 2 bases, with 8 bases between. CDR3 nucleotides: TGTGCCAGCAGTGAATTCGGCTTACAAGAGACCCAGTACTTC. Translating gives CASSEFGLQETQYF.

The V and J genes are TRBV2 and TRBJ2-7; D not certain. Trimming took off 2 bases at V and 1 base at J, with 9 bases between the two ends. CDR1 is SNHLY, CDR2 FYNNEI, per germline. The CDR3 runs 14 residues. The CDR3 DNA reads TGTGCCAGCAGTGAACCCCGGCTGTCCTACGAGCAGTACTTC. Protein: CASSEPRLSYEQYF.

There are a few counts of this clone. The V and J genes are TRBV9 and TRBJ2-7; a possible D gene is TRBD2 (5 bases). This CDR3 contains 15 residues. V was cut by 4 bases and J by 0 bases, with 14 bases left in between. The germline gives CDR1 SGDLS, CDR2 YYNGEE. The CDR3 loop is CASSPQIEGSYEQYF. In nucleotides, the CDR3 is TGTGCCAGCAGCCCCCAAATTGAGGGCTCCTACGAGCAGTACTTC.

The chain has TRBV15 and TRBJ2-7, with 10 bases that match TRBD1. This CDR3 spans 13 amino acids. The ends lost 5 bases at V and 4 bases at J; junction bases unmatched: 2. The germline V gene encodes CDR1 LNHNV and CDR2 YYDKDF (reference sequence). The CDR3 bases are TGTGCCACCAGCCGGGACAGGGGTTACGAGCAGTACTTC. It specifies CATSRDRGYEQYF.

This chain links TRBV29-1 with TRBJ2-2; D is possibly TRBD1 or TRBD2 (5 bases each). Per germline, CDR1 SQVTM and CDR2 ANQGSEA. The CDR3 runs to 17 residues. Between the trimmed V and J ends, which lost 6 bases and 0 bases, there was a span of 20 bases. This chain's CDR3 is CSVVGAPPPANTGELFF. The CDR3 DNA reads as TGCAGCGTGGTCGGGGCGCCCCCACCCGCGAACACCGGGGAGCTGTTTTTT.

This clone came up a few times. The J gene is TRBJ2-3, the V gene TRBV5-1; no clear D. Germline CDR1 and CDR2: SGHRS and YFSETQ. This CDR3 has 14 residues. V shed 0 bases and J shed 6 bases, with 11 bases lying between them. CDR3 DNA sequence: TGCGCCAGCAGCTTGGGGGCACTGAGGGATACGCAGTATTTT. Translated: CASSLGALRDTQYF.

The chain recombines TRBV29-1 with TRBJ2-7, with a weak D call TRBD2 (7 bases). The CDR3 runs to 14 residues. The germline CDR1 and CDR2 sequences are SQVTM and ANQGSEA. V was pared by 6 bases and J by 0 bases, with 15 bases between. CDR3 sequence reads: CSVKRGGSSYEQYF. CDR3 nucleotide sequence: TGCAGCGTCAAAAGGGGGGGGAGCTCCTACGAGCAGTACTTC.

This clone was picked up one time. The chain combines TRBV5-5 with TRBJ2-7; 11 nucleotides align to TRBD1. The CDR3 totals 15 residues. Looked up from germline, CDR1 is SGHKS and CDR2 is YYEKEE (reference sequence). The junction had 6 bases not matched to a gene; V was cut back by 4 bases and J by 3 bases. CDR3 region: CASSGRGQGVYEQYF. The CDR3 nucleotides are TGTGCCAGCAGCGGCCGGGGACAGGGGGTCTACGAGCAGTACTTC.

The chain couples TRBV4-1 to TRBJ1-2, with 9 positions matching TRBD1. The V gene end was trimmed by 1 base and the J gene end by 2 bases; junction bases not matched to a gene: 5. CDR1 and CDR2 from the germline V gene are MGHRA and YSYEKL. The CDR3 has 16 amino acids. CDR3 residues: CASSQARQGGNYGYTF. CDR3 DNA: TGCGCCAGCAGCCAAGCCCGACAGGGGGGGAACTATGGCTACACCTTC.

The chain couples TRBV2 to TRBJ1-2; 7 bases agree with TRBD1. CDR1 is SNHLY and CDR2 is FYNNEI in the germline V gene. There are 12 residues in the CDR3. V lost 8 bases, J lost 5 bases, and 5 bases stayed unmatched. The CDR3 DNA sequence: TGTGCCAGCGGATCAGGGGGTTATGGCTACACCTTC. This codes for CASGSGGYGYTF.

V gene TRBV19 combines with J gene TRBJ2-4; 15 bases are shared with TRBD2. The CDR3 sequence is 15 residues long. V shed 5 bases, J shed 11 bases, and the junction held 7 bases outside the gene matches. From germline, CDR1 is LNHDA and CDR2 SQIVND (reference sequence). This CDR3 is CASSVGTSGGPFQYF. CDR3 coding DNA: TGTGCCAGTAGTGTCGGGACTAGCGGGGGGCCATTTCAGTACTTC.

The rearrangement uses TRBV30 and TRBJ2-5; D may be TRBD1 (5 bases). The CDR3 extends over 13 amino acids. Trimming removed 4 bases at V and 5 bases at J, with 14 bases between. Germline V gene data show CDR1 as GTSNPN and CDR2 as SVGIG (reference sequence). Here the CDR3 reads CAWNQGNIETQYF. The CDR3, as DNA: TGTGCCTGGAACCAGGGAAACATTGAGACCCAGTACTTC.

This CDR3 reads CAWSRRLAGGSNTQYF. As DNA, the CDR3 is TGTGCCTGGAGCCGACGACTAGCGGGGGGAAGTAATACGCAGTATTTT. This chain joins TRBV30 and TRBJ2-3; TRBD2 agrees at 13 bases. V lost 3 bases to trimming and J lost 7 bases; unmatched junction nucleotides: 10. The CDR3 loop spans 16 amino acids. Germline V gene lookup returns CDR1 GTSNPN and CDR2 SVGIG (reference sequence).

The chain uses TRBV14 and TRBJ2-1, with D possibly being TRBD1 or TRBD2 (5 bases each). The germline gives CDR1 SGHDN, CDR2 FVKESK. Trimming removed 3 bases from V and 4 bases from J, with 19 bases in between. This CDR3 has 17 amino acids. CDR3 loop: CASSHGPPGRPYNEQFF. CDR3 coding DNA: TGTGCCAGCAGCCACGGGCCCCCGGGACGCCCGTACAATGAGCAGTTCTTC.

The chain uses TRBV28 and TRBJ1-1; 7 nucleotides line up with TRBD1. Trimming cost V 5 bases and J 5 bases; bases outside gene matches: 5. The CDR3 extends over 13 amino acids. Germline V gene data show CDR1 as MDHEN and CDR2 as SYDVKM. CDR3 sequence (DNA): TGTGCCAGCAGTCCCCAGGGGGGGACTGAAGCTTTCTTT. Its translation is CASSPQGGTEAFF.

The rearrangement links TRBV4-2 to TRBJ2-7; D is undetermined. CDR1 LGHNA and CDR2 YNFKEQ come from the germline V gene. Trimming stripped 0 bases from V and 2 bases from J, with 8 bases between. The CDR3 sequence is 14 residues long. CDR3 coding DNA: TGTGCCAGCAGCCAAGACCCCAGCGCCTACGAGCAGTACTTC. Translating it yields CASSQDPSAYEQYF.

The V call is TRBV6-6, the J call TRBJ1-1; D call uncertain. This CDR3 contains 14 residues. V shed 5 bases and J shed 0 bases, with 10 bases lying between them. Germline V gives CDR1 MNHNY, CDR2 SVGAGI (reference sequence). The DNA for the CDR3 is TGTGCCAGCAGTCACACAGCTTTGAACACTGAAGCTTTCTTT. Translation: CASSHTALNTEAFF.

In this sample, this clone turned up once. The CDR3 is CASSSSSNQPQHF. The CDR3 region has the DNA TGTGCCAGCAGTTCTTCTAGCAATCAGCCCCAGCATTTT. J is TRBJ1-5 and V is TRBV27; D gene uncertain. The V end lost 4 bases, the J end lost 0 bases, and 4 bases lay between the germline ends. The CDR3 length is 13 residues. Germline V gene sequence: CDR1 MNHEY, CDR2 SMNVEV (reference sequence).

The V and J genes are TRBV5-1 and TRBJ2-2; D is perhaps TRBD1 or TRBD2 (5 bases each). Trimming took 0 bases from V and 7 from J, leaving 13 bases between them. Germline loops: CDR1 SGHRS, CDR2 YFSETQ. The CDR3 has 15 residues. CDR3 nucleotide sequence: TGCGCCAGCAGCTTGGCAGCCGGGGCCGGCGGGGAGCTGTTTTTT. This sequence encodes CASSLAAGAGGELFF.

The chain links TRBV28 to TRBJ1-2; 7 nucleotides line up with TRBD1. The CDR3 is 14 amino acids. The J segment lost 7 bases and the V segment lost 6 bases, leaving 11 bases of the junction unmatched. From germline, CDR1 is MDHEN and CDR2 SYDVKM. CDR3 in DNA: TGTGCCAGCAGCCCCTCCGACAGGGAGGGTGGCTACACCTTC. Translating gives CASSPSDREGGYTF.

V and J are TRBV5-4 and TRBJ1-2; D remains unclear. The CDR3 runs 14 residues. V was shortened by 2 bases and J by 4 bases, with 12 bases between the two germline ends. CDR1 is SGHNT and CDR2 is YYREEE in the germline V gene (reference sequence). The CDR3 region has the DNA TGTGCCAGCAGCTTTCCTGAGGACCGCTATGGCTACACCTTC. Protein product: CASSFPEDRYGYTF.

The rearrangement joins TRBV9 to TRBJ2-1; D gene unclear. CDR3 length: 14 residues. The germline CDR1 and CDR2 sequences are SGDLS and YYNGEE. The V end lost 0 bases, the J end lost 5 bases, and 9 bases lay between the germline ends. CDR3 sequence (DNA): TGTGCCAGCAGCGTAGGTAGATTCGACAATGAGCAGTTCTTC. Encoded protein: CASSVGRFDNEQFF.

Concerning this clone itself: Other DNA sequences in the same sample also yield this CDR3. V usage is TRBV23-1 and J usage is TRBJ1-5; 7 bases map to TRBD1. TRBV23-1 counts as an open reading frame of uncertain function. The CDR3 covers 14 residues. Unmatched junction bases numbered 8, after V lost 6 bases and J lost 6 bases. The CDR3 DNA follows: TGCGCCAGCAGCCTACAGGGGCTGATTCAGCCCCAGCATTTT. Its translation: CASSLQGLIQPQHF.